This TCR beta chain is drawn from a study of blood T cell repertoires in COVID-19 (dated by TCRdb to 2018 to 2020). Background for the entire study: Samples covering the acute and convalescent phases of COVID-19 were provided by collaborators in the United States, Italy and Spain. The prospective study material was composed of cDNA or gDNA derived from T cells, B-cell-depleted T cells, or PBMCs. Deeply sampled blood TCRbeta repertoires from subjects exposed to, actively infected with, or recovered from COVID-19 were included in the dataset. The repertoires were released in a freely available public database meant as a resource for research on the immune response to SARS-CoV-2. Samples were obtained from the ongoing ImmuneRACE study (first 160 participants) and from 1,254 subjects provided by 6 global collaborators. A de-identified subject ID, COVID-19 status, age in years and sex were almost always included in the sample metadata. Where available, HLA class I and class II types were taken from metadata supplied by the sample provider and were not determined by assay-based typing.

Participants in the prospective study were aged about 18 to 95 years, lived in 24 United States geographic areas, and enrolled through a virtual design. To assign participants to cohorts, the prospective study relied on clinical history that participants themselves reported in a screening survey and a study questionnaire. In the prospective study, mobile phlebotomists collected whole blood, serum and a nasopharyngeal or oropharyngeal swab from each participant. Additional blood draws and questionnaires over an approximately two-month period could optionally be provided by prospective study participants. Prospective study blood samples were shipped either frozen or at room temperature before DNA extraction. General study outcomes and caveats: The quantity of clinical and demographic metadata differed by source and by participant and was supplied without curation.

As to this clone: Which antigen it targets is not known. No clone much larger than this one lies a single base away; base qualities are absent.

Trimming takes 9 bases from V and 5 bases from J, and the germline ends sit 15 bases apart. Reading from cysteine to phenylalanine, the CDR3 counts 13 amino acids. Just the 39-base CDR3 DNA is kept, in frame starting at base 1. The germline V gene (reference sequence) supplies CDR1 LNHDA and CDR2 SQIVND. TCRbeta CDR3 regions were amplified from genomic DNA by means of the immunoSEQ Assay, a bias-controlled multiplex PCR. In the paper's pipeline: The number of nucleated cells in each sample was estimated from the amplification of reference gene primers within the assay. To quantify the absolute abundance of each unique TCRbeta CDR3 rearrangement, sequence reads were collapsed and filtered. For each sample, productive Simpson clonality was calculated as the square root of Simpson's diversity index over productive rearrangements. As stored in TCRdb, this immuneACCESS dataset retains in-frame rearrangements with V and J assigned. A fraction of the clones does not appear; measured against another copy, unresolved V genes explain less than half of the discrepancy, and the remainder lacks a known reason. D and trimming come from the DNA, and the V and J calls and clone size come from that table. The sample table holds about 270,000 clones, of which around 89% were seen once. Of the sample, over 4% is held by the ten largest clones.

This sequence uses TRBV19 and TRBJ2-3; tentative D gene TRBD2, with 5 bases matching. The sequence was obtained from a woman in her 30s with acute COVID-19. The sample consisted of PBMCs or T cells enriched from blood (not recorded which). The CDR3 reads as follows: CASTPPRGDTQYF. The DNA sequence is TGTGCCAGCACCCCCCCCCGGGGAGATACGCAGTATTTT.